Below are 22 T cell receptor beta chains sequenced from a single sample in a study of blood T cell repertoires in COVID-19. Profiling relied on immunoSEQ multiplex PCR, and the TCRdb table lists in-frame clones only, not all of them. The data contain approximately 72,000 clones, over 75% of them seen just once; the ten biggest clones take up approximately 31%. The sample was peripheral blood. These receptors were obtained from a man in his fifties with acute or convalescent COVID-19.

This clone came up once. V and J are TRBV3-1 (or the pseudogene TRBV3-2) and TRBJ2-7; D gene uncertain. There are 15 residues in the CDR3. V shed 1 base and J shed 6 bases, with 16 bases lying between them. CDR1 and CDR2 (germline): LGHDT, YNNKEL (reference sequence). The CDR3 sequence: CASSQGGFNPGEQYF. DNA for the CDR3: TGTGCCAGCAGCCAAGGAGGTTTTAACCCGGGCGAGCAGTACTTC.

The chain uses TRBV6-5 and TRBJ2-2, with TRBD1 as a possible D gene (6 bases). Germline values: CDR1 MNHEY, CDR2 SVGAGI. The CDR3 loop spans 13 amino acids. Trimming left V 4 bases short and J 8 bases short, with 11 bases between. CDR3 DNA sequence: TGTGCCAGCAGTTTGGGGGCGCTTGGGGAGCTGTTTTTT. Its protein product is CASSLGALGELFF.

The chain carries TRBV28 and TRBJ2-5, with no clear D. This CDR3 is 11 amino acids long. Looked up from germline, CDR1 is MDHEN and CDR2 is SYDVKM. The ends were cut back, 4 bases at V and 4 bases at J, with 4 bases in the middle. The CDR3, as DNA: TGTGCCAGCAGTTATAGAGAGACCCAGTACTTC. Translated: CASSYRETQYF.

This clone was picked up a small number of times. The chain employs TRBV7-8 and TRBJ2-5, with TRBD2 matching over 10 bases. With 4 bases clipped from V and 3 bases from J, the junction kept 5 bases outside the gene matches. The V gene's germline CDR1 is SGHVS and CDR2 FQNEAQ. This CDR3 comprises 15 residues. The CDR3 reads CASSYTGTSEETQYF. The DNA for the CDR3 is TGTGCCAGCAGCTACACCGGGACTAGCGAAGAGACCCAGTACTTC.

Only one count was recorded for this clone. This rearrangement joins TRBV10-3 to TRBJ2-3, with 13 bases aligning to TRBD2. This CDR3 spans 17 amino acids. J gave up 6 bases and V 4 bases, and 10 bases lay outside the gene matches. Germline V lookup: CDR1 ENHRY, CDR2 SYGVKD. The CDR3: CAISANLGLAGVDTQYF. The CDR3 coding sequence is TGTGCCATCAGTGCGAATTTAGGACTAGCGGGGGTGGATACGCAGTATTTT.

The CDR3 is CASSEQGRVSPLHF. The CDR3 DNA reads as TGTGCCAGCAGTGAGCAGGGGCGCGTTTCACCCCTCCACTTT. This chain connects TRBV25-1 to TRBJ1-6, with a possible D match to TRBD1 (6 bases). Germline V CDR1 and CDR2: MGHDK, SYGVNS. Trimming took off 3 bases at V and 9 bases at J, with 12 bases between the two ends. This CDR3 is 14 amino acids long.

This chain joins TRBV18 and TRBJ2-7; 10 nucleotides match TRBD1. Germline CDR1 KGHSH, CDR2 LQKENI. Unmatched junction bases numbered 3, after V lost 3 bases and J lost 1 base. The CDR3 has 15 amino acids. CDR3 residues: CASSPGTGASYEQYF. CDR3 DNA: TGTGCCAGCTCACCCGGGACAGGGGCGTCCTACGAGCAGTACTTC. The whole variable domain, remainder taken from reference TRBV18 and TRBJ2-7, is NAGVMQNPRHLVRRRGQEARLRCSPMKGHSHVYWYRQLPEEGLKFMVYLQKENIIDESGMPKERFSAEFPKEGPSILRIQQVVRGDSAAYFCASSPGTGASYEQYFGPGTRLTVT.

This clone showed up just a few times. The chain carries TRBV28 and TRBJ1-5; tentative D call: TRBD1 (6 bases). Between the trimmed V and J ends, which lost 3 bases and 5 bases, there was a span of 11 bases. The CDR3 has 14 amino acids. Germline V gene data show CDR1 as MDHEN and CDR2 as SYDVKM. The DNA of the CDR3 is TGTGCCAGCAGTTTGCCAGGGGCTCATCAGCCCCAGCATTTT. This sequence encodes CASSLPGAHQPQHF.

The rearrangement uses TRBV6-5 and TRBJ2-2; weak D call: TRBD1 (6 bases). Germline values: CDR1 MNHEY, CDR2 SVGAGI. V was clipped by 2 bases and J by 7 bases, with 11 bases between them. This CDR3 is 14 amino acids long. Written as DNA, the CDR3 is TGTGCCAGCAGTTACGGCAGGGGTGGCGGGGAGCTGTTTTTT. It translates to CASSYGRGGGELFF.

The chain uses TRBV9 and TRBJ1-2; a possible D gene is TRBD1 (5 bases). The germline V gene encodes CDR1 SGDLS and CDR2 YYNGEE. The CDR3 is made up of 12 amino acids. Trimming removed 3 bases from V and 4 bases from J, with 7 bases in between. As DNA, the CDR3 is TGTGCCAGCAGCGGGGACTTCTATGGCTACACCTTC. It is translated as CASSGDFYGYTF.

The chain carries TRBV20-1 and TRBJ1-5, with no clear D. The CDR3 length is 13 residues. The V gene lost 3 bases and the J gene lost 5 bases, with 11 bases spanning the gap. In germline, CDR1 is DFQATT, CDR2 SNEGSKA (reference sequence). CDR3 protein: CSASTRNDQPQHF. The CDR3 nucleotides read TGCAGTGCTAGTACCAGGAACGATCAGCCCCAGCATTTT.

CDR3 amino acids: CAASGSYNEQFF. CDR3 in DNA: TGTGCCGCCTCCGGGTCCTACAATGAGCAGTTCTTC. The chain is built from TRBV7-9 and TRBJ2-1, with unresolved D. Trimming cost V 11 bases and J 1 base, with 9 bases left between them. From germline, CDR1 is SEHNR and CDR2 FQNEAQ (reference sequence). There are 12 residues in the CDR3.

The J gene is TRBJ2-7, the V gene TRBV5-6; weak D call: TRBD1 (5 bases). This CDR3 has 15 residues. Germline CDR1 and CDR2: SGHDT and YYEEEE. Trimming removed 3 bases from V and 2 bases from J, with 15 bases in between. CDR3 DNA sequence: TGTGCCAGCAGCTCCGGAACAGGTAGGGCCTACGAGCAGTACTTC. This translates into CASSSGTGRAYEQYF.

The gene calls are TRBV27 and TRBJ1-5; D perhaps matches TRBD1 (5 bases). CDR1 is MNHEY and CDR2 is SMNVEV in the germline V gene (reference sequence). The CDR3 is made up of 15 amino acids. Trimming shortened V by 8 bases and J by 0 bases, and 14 bases separated the two germline ends. CDR3 nucleotide sequence: TGTGCCAGCCGTGAAGGGACTTTTAGCAATCAGCCCCAGCATTTT. As protein: CASREGTFSNQPQHF.

This clone showed up just once. The rearrangement joins TRBV12-3 or TRBV12-4 to TRBJ1-2, with 7 bases lining up with TRBD1. This CDR3 has 11 amino acids. Trimming removed 5 bases from V and 8 bases from J; junction bases left unmatched: 2. Here the CDR3 DNA reads TGTGCCAGCAGTACAGGGGTAGGCTACACCTTC. Amino acid sequence: CASSTGVGYTF.

This clone was counted a few times. This chain connects TRBV5-1 to TRBJ1-3; 9 bases align to TRBD1. The junction had 4 bases not matched to a gene; V was cut back by 4 bases and J by 2 bases. CDR3 size: 15 residues. Germline V gene sequence: CDR1 SGHRS, CDR2 YFSETQ. In DNA form, the CDR3 reads TGCGCCAGCAGCGCACGACAGGGGGCTGGAAACACCATATATTTT. Protein: CASSARQGAGNTIYF.

The genes are TRBV9 and TRBJ1-1, with D possibly matching TRBD1 (5 bases). This CDR3 spans 15 amino acids. In germline, CDR1 is SGDLS, CDR2 YYNGEE. Trimming removed 0 bases at V and 4 bases at J, with 13 bases between. This CDR3 is CASSVDLLQGTEAFF. The DNA of the CDR3 is TGTGCCAGCAGCGTAGACCTCCTCCAGGGCACTGAAGCTTTCTTT.

The rearrangement uses TRBV19 and TRBJ1-5, with D maybe TRBD1 (6 bases). The germline V and J ends were trimmed by 4 bases and 1 base, with 20 bases remaining between them. The CDR3 length is 18 residues. Germline lookup yields CDR1 LNHDA and CDR2 SQIVND (reference sequence). The CDR3 DNA reads TGTGCCAGTAGTACCTCTGGGGGCATCAGGGGCAGCAATCAGCCCCAGCATTTT. It codes for CASSTSGGIRGSNQPQHF.

CDR3 bases: TGTGCCAGCAGCCCAGGGGCCTATAATGAAAAACTGTTTTTT. Its protein product is CASSPGAYNEKLFF. The chain joins TRBV7-9 to TRBJ1-4; D perhaps matches TRBD1 (6 bases). There are 14 residues in the CDR3. Deletions cut 5 bases from V and 4 bases from J, with 11 bases between. The germline V gene encodes CDR1 SEHNR and CDR2 FQNEAQ (reference sequence).

The sample holds one count of this clone. This chain uses TRBV5-1 with TRBJ1-1, with 10 bases identical to TRBD1. The CDR3 is made up of 14 amino acids. Germline V gene lookup returns CDR1 SGHRS and CDR2 YFSETQ. Unmatched junction bases numbered 7, after V lost 4 bases and J lost 7 bases. CDR3 in amino acids: CASSVGQGSGEAFF. The CDR3 bases are TGCGCCAGCAGCGTGGGACAGGGGAGCGGTGAAGCTTTCTTT.

The CDR3 coding sequence is TGCAGCGCAATGGGACTAGCGGGGGGACTCACCGGGGAGCTGTTTTTT. Translation gives CSAMGLAGGLTGELFF. This chain connects TRBV29-1 to TRBJ2-2; TRBD2 matches at 15 bases. CDR1 is SQVTM, CDR2 ANQGSEA, per germline. This CDR3 spans 16 amino acids. V shed 7 bases and J 4 bases; nucleotides not matched to a gene: 7.

The chain carries TRBV5-4 and TRBJ1-2; TRBD1 matches at 10 bases. The length of the CDR3 is 15 residues. Germline CDR1 is SGHNT and CDR2 is YYREEE (reference sequence). With 2 bases clipped from V and 5 bases from J, the junction kept 6 bases outside the gene matches. In DNA form, the CDR3 reads TGTGCCAGCAGCTTTTCGGGACAGGGGCCGTATGGCTACACCTTC. Translating it yields CASSFSGQGPYGYTF. Complete variable domain (other parts from reference TRBV5-4 and TRBJ1-2): ETGVTQSPTHLIKTRGQQVTLRCSSQSGHNTVSWYQQALGQGPQFIFQYYREEENGRGNFPPRFSGLQFPNYSSELNVNALELDDSALYLCASSFSGQGPYGYTFGSGTRLTVV.